These T cell receptor beta chains were read from a single sample in a study of T cell responses to AZD1222 COVID-19 vaccine. TCRdb's table, derived via immunoSEQ multiplex PCR, lists solely in-frame clones and lacks some. Among about 150,000 clones listed, 75% to 90% were seen once. Here the sequenced sample was peripheral blood, taken on day 0 of AZD1222 vaccination. Every receptor here comes from an adult in good health. Both conserved end residues are part of each CDR3. The order of the fields is J gene, V gene, clone size, D gene, CDR3 DNA, CDR3 protein. A D gene is named only where the DNA matches it firmly. Clone size is not always given. Where it is, it says once, few, many or a class for expanded clones.

J: TRBJ2-3; V: TRBV14; size: NA; D: TRBD1; DNA: TGTGCCAGCAGCCCCGACAGGGTCGGTACGCAGTATTTT; CDR3: CASSPDRVGTQYF
J: TRBJ2-3; V: TRBV5-6; size: NA; D: TRBD2; DNA: TGTGCCAGCAGCTTGGCAGGGACTAGCGGGGGAAATACGCAGTATTTT; CDR3: CASSLAGTSGGNTQYF
J: TRBJ2-3; V: TRBV9; size: once; D: NA; DNA: TGTGCCAGCAGCGTCCGGGGGACAGATACGCAGTATTTT; CDR3: CASSVRGTDTQYF
J: TRBJ1-3; V: TRBV9; size: NA; D: NA; DNA: TGTGCCAGCAGCGTAGCAGAGATCGGAAACACCATATATTTT; CDR3: CASSVAEIGNTIYF
J: TRBJ2-7; V: TRBV6-5; size: NA; D: NA; DNA: TGTGCCAGCAGTTACTCCGGGCTTCTAGTATCCTACGAGCAGTACTTC; CDR3: CASSYSGLLVSYEQYF
J: TRBJ1-2; V: TRBV5-6; size: NA; D: TRBD1; DNA: TGTGCCAGCAGACTCGGACAGGCCGTTAACTATGGCTACACCTTC; CDR3: CASRLGQAVNYGYTF
J: TRBJ2-1; V: TRBV19; size: NA; D: NA; DNA: TGTGCCAGTAGTATAGATCATGGGAGGTACAATGAGCAGTTCTTC; CDR3: CASSIDHGRYNEQFF
J: TRBJ2-2; V: TRBV18; size: NA; D: TRBD2; DNA: TGTGCCAGCTCACCCGGACTAGCGGCCGGGGAGCTGTTTTTT; CDR3: CASSPGLAAGELFF
J: TRBJ2-7; V: TRBV7-2; size: NA; D: NA; DNA: TGTGCCAGCAGCTTTCTCCGGGACTCCTCCTACGAGCAGTACTTC; CDR3: CASSFLRDSSYEQYF
J: TRBJ2-3; V: TRBV19; size: NA; D: NA; DNA: TGTGCCACCGCAAGTATCACAGATACGCAGTATTTT; CDR3: CATASITDTQYF
J: TRBJ2-7; V: TRBV7-2; size: NA; D: NA; DNA: TGTGCCAGCAGCCCCAATAGGGACGTCGCTTCCTACGAGCAGTACTTC; CDR3: CASSPNRDVASYEQYF
J: TRBJ1-4; V: TRBV10-3; size: NA; D: NA; DNA: TGTGCCATCAGCGGGGGGGACGGACCTAATGAAAAACTGTTTTTT; CDR3: CAISGGDGPNEKLFF
J: TRBJ2-2; V: TRBV2; size: many; D: NA; DNA: TGTGCCAGCAGTGAAGGCGACTTGGCCCCCGGGGAGCTGTTTTTT; CDR3: CASSEGDLAPGELFF
J: TRBJ2-1; V: TRBV10-1; size: NA; D: TRBD2; DNA: TGCGCCAGCAGTGAATCTAGCGGATCCTACAATGAGCAGTTCTTC; CDR3: CASSESSGSYNEQFF
J: TRBJ1-2; V: TRBV5-4; size: NA; D: NA; DNA: TGTGCCAGCAGCCTCCAAGACACTACGTTCTATGGCTACACCTTC; CDR3: CASSLQDTTFYGYTF
J: TRBJ2-2; V: TRBV2; size: NA; D: TRBD2; DNA: TGTGCCAGCAGTAAGCGGGAAGGCACCGGGGAGCTGTTTTTT; CDR3: CASSKREGTGELFF
J: TRBJ2-1; V: TRBV7-9; size: few; D: NA; DNA: TGTGCCACCAGTGAATTCCAATGGGATGAGCAGTTCTTC; CDR3: CATSEFQWDEQFF
J: TRBJ1-2; V: TRBV28; size: NA; D: NA; DNA: TGTGCCAGCAGTTTACCGATGGACAGCTATGGCTACACCTTC; CDR3: CASSLPMDSYGYTF
J: TRBJ1-5; V: TRBV6-5; size: few; D: TRBD1; DNA: TGTGCCAGCAGCTTTACAGGGGATAGCAATCAGCCCCAGCATTTT; CDR3: CASSFTGDSNQPQHF
J: TRBJ2-3; V: TRBV28; size: NA; D: NA; DNA: TGTGCCAGCAGTTTCCGGAAGGGGGGGGGCACAGATACGCAGTATTTT; CDR3: CASSFRKGGGTDTQYF
J: TRBJ2-5; V: TRBV24-1; size: NA; D: NA; DNA: TGTGCCACCAGTGATGGCAGGGTACCGCACGACCAGTACTTC; CDR3: CATSDGRVPHDQYF
J: TRBJ2-1; V: TRBV6-6; size: NA; D: NA; DNA: TGTGCCAGCAGTACCGCGACGATATACAATGAGCAGTTCTTC; CDR3: CASSTATIYNEQFF
J: TRBJ2-1; V: TRBV29-1; size: NA; D: NA; DNA: TGCAGCGTTGCCCAGGCGAGCTCCTACAATGAGCAGTTCTTC; CDR3: CSVAQASSYNEQFF
J: TRBJ2-5; V: TRBV2; size: NA; D: NA; DNA: TGTGCCAGCAGTGACAGTGAGTTAGAGACCCAGTACTTC; CDR3: CASSDSELETQYF
J: TRBJ1-1; V: TRBV6-5; size: once; D: NA; DNA: TGTGCCAGCAGTTACACGGGAGGGGTCGGTGAAGCTTTCTTT; CDR3: CASSYTGGVGEAFF
J: TRBJ1-5; V: TRBV3-1/TRBV3-2; size: NA; D: NA; DNA: TGTGCCAGCAGCCACGGGCCGGCCACCCAGCCCCAGCATTTT; CDR3: CASSHGPATQPQHF
J: TRBJ2-1; V: TRBV7-9; size: NA; D: NA; DNA: TGTGCCAGCCAGATGGACTCGAGCTCCTACAATGAGCAGTTCTTC; CDR3: CASQMDSSSYNEQFF